The 21 T cell receptor beta chains listed next were all sequenced from one sample in a study of cytomegalovirus exposure and HLA in healthy donors. The primer mix had 60 Vbeta and 13 Jbeta primers. Measured with immunoSEQ multiplex PCR; TCRdb has only the in-frame clones, and not every one. Of 180,000 or so clones detected, 82% appear once; the ten largest clones hold about 1.5%. The sequenced sample consisted of PBMCs. These receptors were obtained from a male donor in good health and CMV-seronegative.

Note on this clone: A junction boundary mismatches the germline segment, possibly from a read error. The chain carries TRBV7-9 and TRBJ2-1; 7 bases agree with TRBD1. This CDR3 has 15 amino acids. Germline values: CDR1 SEHNR, CDR2 FQNEAQ (reference sequence). The CDR3: CSSSATATGESGQFF. As DNA, the CDR3 is TGTTCCAGCAGCGCGACAGCCACAGGGGAATCGGGGCAGTTCTTC.

The chain is built from TRBV18 and TRBJ2-5; 15 nucleotides align to TRBD2. CDR1 and CDR2 from the germline V gene are KGHSH and LQKENI. CDR3 length: 22 residues. Germline trimming cut 2 bases from V and 4 bases from J; bases unmatched to any gene: 20. CDR3 sequence: CASSPYQGHSGTSGRRGETQYF. DNA of the CDR3: TGTGCCAGCTCACCATATCAAGGCCATTCCGGGACTAGCGGGAGGAGGGGAGAGACCCAGTACTTC.

V is TRBV7-2 and J is TRBJ2-7; possible D gene TRBD1, 5 bases. Germline V gene lookup returns CDR1 SGHTA and CDR2 FQGNSA. The length of the CDR3 is 14 residues. V shed 2 bases and J shed 3 bases, with 11 bases lying between them. The CDR3 reads CASSLTGQHYEQYF. The CDR3 nucleotides read TGTGCCAGCAGCTTAACAGGACAACACTACGAGCAGTACTTC.

This clone is a singleton in its sample. V usage is TRBV18 and J usage is TRBJ2-1; D perhaps matches TRBD1 (5 bases). There are 12 residues in the CDR3. V was shortened by 1 base and J by 7 bases, with 5 bases between the two germline ends. Germline V CDR1 and CDR2: KGHSH, LQKENI. CDR3 DNA: TGTGCCAGCTCACCACAGGGGAATGAGCAGTTCTTC. This codes for CASSPQGNEQFF.

The rearrangement joins TRBV30 to TRBJ2-7; D might be TRBD2 (6 bases). The CDR3 spans 15 residues. Trimming shortened V by 1 base and J by 9 bases, and 22 bases separated the two germline ends. Germline V gene sequence: CDR1 GTSNPN, CDR2 SVGIG (reference sequence). In DNA, the CDR3 is TGTGCCTGGAGTGGGGGGAGAAGCGGGCGACCGTGGCAGTACTTC. It translates to CAWSGGRSGRPWQYF.

This clone was seen once. The chain combines TRBV7-6 with TRBJ1-3; the D gene is possibly TRBD1 (6 bases). Germline V gene data show CDR1 as SGHVS and CDR2 as FNYEAQ. V was pared by 5 bases and J by 4 bases, with 15 bases between. CDR3 length equals 15 residues. The CDR3 here is CASSPNRVRGNTIYF. The CDR3 DNA is TGTGCCAGCAGCCCTAACAGGGTGCGGGGAAACACCATATATTTT.

This rearrangement joins TRBV11-2 to TRBJ2-7; D is possibly TRBD1 (6 bases). The CDR3 sequence is 14 residues long. Germline CDR1 is SGHAT and CDR2 is FQNNGV. Trimming removed 3 bases at V and 3 bases at J, with 12 bases between. The CDR3 region is CASSFFTGHYEQYF. DNA for the CDR3: TGTGCCAGCAGCTTCTTTACAGGGCACTACGAGCAGTACTTC.

The V gene is TRBV27, the J gene TRBJ2-7, with 9 bases lining up with TRBD1. Losses at the gene ends were 6 bases for V and 3 bases for J; bases not matched to a gene: 6. Germline V gene lookup returns CDR1 MNHEY and CDR2 SMNVEV (reference sequence). The CDR3 is 14 residues long. Written as DNA, the CDR3 is TGTGCCAGCAGGGCCGTGACAGGGGGCTACGAGCAGTACTTC. Translation: CASRAVTGGYEQYF.

This sequence joins TRBV27 and TRBJ2-3; D remains unclear. The CDR3 is 13 amino acids. The germline V and J ends were trimmed by 5 bases and 0 bases, with 6 bases remaining between them. In germline, CDR1 is MNHEY, CDR2 SMNVEV (reference sequence). The DNA of the CDR3 is TGTGCCAGCAGTCTCAGAAGCACAGATACGCAGTATTTT. It specifies CASSLRSTDTQYF.

The count of this clone is one. The J gene is TRBJ1-1, the V gene TRBV16; no reliable D call. V was cut by 4 bases and J by 7 bases, with 10 bases left in between. CDR3 length equals 12 residues. In germline, CDR1 is KGHSY, CDR2 FQNENV. The CDR3 protein is CASSLSLYEAFF. The DNA of the CDR3 is TGTGCCAGCAGCCTATCCCTTTATGAAGCTTTCTTT.

This chain uses TRBV18 with TRBJ1-1; 8 bases align to TRBD1. Per the germline V gene, CDR1 is KGHSH and CDR2 is LQKENI. V was clipped by 3 bases and J by 1 base; unmatched bases: 7. The length of the CDR3 is 16 residues. The DNA of the CDR3 is TGTGCCAGCTCACCCCTAACCGGGACAGGGAACACTGAAGCTTTCTTT. Protein sequence: CASSPLTGTGNTEAFF. Complete variable domain (other parts from reference TRBV18 and TRBJ1-1): NAGVMQNPRHLVRRRGQEARLRCSPMKGHSHVYWYRQLPEEGLKFMVYLQKENIIDESGMPKERFSAEFPKEGPSILRIQQVVRGDSAAYFCASSPLTGTGNTEAFFGQGTRLTVV.

This chain links TRBV7-9 with TRBJ2-7; a weak D match, TRBD2 (5 bases). V was clipped by 6 bases and J by 0 bases, with 15 bases between them. The CDR3 spans 15 residues. Germline V gene data show CDR1 as SEHNR and CDR2 as FQNEAQ (reference sequence). CDR3 sequence reads: CASSFQPRGSYEQYF. The CDR3 nucleotides are TGTGCCAGCAGTTTCCAACCTCGGGGCTCCTACGAGCAGTACTTC. Complete variable domain (other parts from reference TRBV7-9 and TRBJ2-7): DTGVSQNPRHKITKRGQNVTFRCDPISEHNRLYWYRQTLGQGPEFLTYFQNEAQLEKSRLLSDRFSAERPKGSFSTLEIQRTEQGDSAMYLCASSFQPRGSYEQYFGPGTRLTVT.

The rearrangement joins TRBV5-3 to TRBJ1-5; D is unclear. TRBV5-3 is annotated as an ORF whose role is uncertain. V gave up 1 base and J gave up 2 bases, with 4 bases separating them. The CDR3 runs 13 residues. Here the CDR3 reads CARSLPGNQPQHF. The CDR3 nucleotides read TGTGCCAGAAGCTTGCCGGGCAATCAGCCCCAGCATTTT.

The gene calls are TRBV7-6 and TRBJ2-2, with a weak D call TRBD2 (6 bases). The CDR3 spans 12 residues. V was shortened by 6 bases and J by 6 bases, with 8 bases between the two germline ends. Germline V CDR1 and CDR2: SGHVS, FNYEAQ. The CDR3 loop reads CASSSSAGELFF. In DNA form, the CDR3 reads TGTGCCAGCAGTTCTAGCGCCGGGGAGCTGTTTTTT.

The chain couples TRBV5-6 to TRBJ2-5; D may be TRBD2 (7 bases). Germline loops: CDR1 SGHDT, CDR2 YYEEEE. Trimming took 4 bases from V and 11 from J, leaving 21 bases between them. The CDR3 loop spans 14 amino acids. The CDR3 loop is CASSPYRGAKPQYF. DNA for the CDR3: TGTGCCAGCAGCCCTTATCGGGGGGCCAAACCGCAGTACTTC.

On this clone: At one end the junction does not follow the germline gene, possibly because of a read error. The J gene is TRBJ1-3, the V gene TRBV7-9; no firm D call. Germline V lookup: CDR1 SEHNR, CDR2 FQNEAQ (reference sequence). CDR3 size: 10 residues. CDR3 sequence (DNA): TGTGCCAGCAGCTTAGTTTGCGGTATCTTT. Its translation: CASSLVCGIF.

The chain couples TRBV19 to TRBJ1-2, with 7 bases aligning to TRBD1. From germline, CDR1 is LNHDA and CDR2 SQIVND (reference sequence). CDR3 length: 17 amino acids. J lost 0 bases, V lost 4 bases, and 11 bases had no gene match. CDR3 coding DNA: TGTGCCAGTAGTACCGGGACAGCCCACTTCACTAACTATGGCTACACCTTC. Its protein is CASSTGTAHFTNYGYTF. Combining the CDR3 with reference TRBV19 and TRBJ1-2 gives the whole variable domain DGGITQSPKYLFRKEGQNVTLSCEQNLNHDAMYWYRQDPGQGLRLIYYSQIVNDFQKGDIAEGYSVSREKKESFPLTVTSAQKNPTAFYLCASSTGTAHFTNYGYTFGSGTRLTVV.

CDR3 protein: CASSLTVNQPQHF. CDR3 nucleotides: TGTGCCAGCAGCTTGACAGTTAATCAGCCCCAGCATTTT. The rearrangement links TRBV5-6 to TRBJ1-5, with no clear D. This CDR3 spans 13 amino acids. Deletions cut 1 base from V and 4 bases from J, with 6 bases between. CDR1 and CDR2 from the germline V gene are SGHDT and YYEEEE.

J is TRBJ2-1 and V is TRBV7-2, with D perhaps TRBD2 (6 bases). The germline V gene has CDR1 SGHTA and CDR2 FQGNSA. V shed 5 bases and J shed 12 bases, with 17 bases lying between them. This CDR3 is 13 amino acids long. This CDR3 reads CASSVTRDRPQFF. The CDR3 nucleotides are TGTGCCAGCAGCGTGACTAGGGACCGCCCGCAGTTCTTC. The full variable domain, rest sourced from reference TRBV7-2 and TRBJ2-1, is GAGVSQSPSNKVTEKGKDVELRCDPISGHTALYWYRQSLGQGLEFLIYFQGNSAPDKSGLPSDRFSAERTGGSVSTLTIQRTQQEDSAVYLCASSVTRDRPQFFGPGTRLTVL.

The rearrangement uses TRBV28 and TRBJ1-5; the D is unclear. Trimming left V 5 bases short and J 6 bases short, with 11 bases between. The CDR3 totals 13 residues. Germline loops: CDR1 MDHEN, CDR2 SYDVKM. CDR3 sequence reads: CASSRTRPQPQHF. The CDR3 DNA is TGTGCCAGCAGTAGGACTCGACCTCAGCCCCAGCATTTT.

The gene calls are TRBV19 and TRBJ2-2; 10 bases map to TRBD1. The V and J ends lost 6 bases and 6 bases, in that order; junction bases with no gene match: 7. Germline CDR1 is LNHDA and CDR2 is SQIVND (reference sequence). This CDR3 is built from 15 residues. Here the CDR3 reads CASRLRDRGPGELFF. The CDR3 DNA sequence: TGTGCCAGTAGGCTCCGGGACAGGGGCCCCGGGGAGCTGTTTTTT.